This TCR beta chain emerged from a study of shared clonotypes between healthy human individuals. Overall study results and limits: Sampling covered blood only; tissue repertoires likely differ. Sorted-subset samples were not fully sequenced, rarefaction indicated. Naive subsets typically showed greater estimated richness than memory subsets.

Produced via immunoSEQ multiplex PCR; TCRdb's table is partial and in-frame only. The sample has roughly 2.6 million clones, approximately 92% seen once; the top ten hold under 0.15%. This clone occurred once. Its antigen is not identified. Trimming took 4 bases from V and 4 from J, leaving 16 bases between them. Germline V gene data show CDR1 as SGHTA and CDR2 as FQGNSA. The CDR3 totals 15 residues. This chain joins TRBV7-2 and TRBJ2-5; D is perhaps TRBD1 (6 bases). Sequences were obtained from naive CD4+ T cells sorted from blood. The subset denotes: CD45RA+ positively selected. The sequence was obtained from a man younger than 30 in good health. CDR3 bases: TGTGCCAGCAGCTCCCGACAGGCTGGGATAGAGACCCAGTACTTC. Translated: CASSSRQAGIETQYF.